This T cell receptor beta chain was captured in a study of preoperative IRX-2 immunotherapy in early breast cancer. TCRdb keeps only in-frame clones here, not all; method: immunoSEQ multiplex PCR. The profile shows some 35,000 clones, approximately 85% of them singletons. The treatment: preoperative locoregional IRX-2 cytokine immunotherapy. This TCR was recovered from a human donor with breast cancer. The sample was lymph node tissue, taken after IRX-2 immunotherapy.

The CDR3 reads CASKLGRYNSPLHF. The CDR3 bases are TGTGCCAGTAAACTTGGACGGTATAATTCACCCCTCCACTTT. The V call is TRBV19, the J call TRBJ1-6; no clear D. The germline V gene encodes CDR1 LNHDA and CDR2 SQIVND (reference sequence). The CDR3 is 14 residues long. V was shortened by 7 bases and J by 4 bases, with 11 bases between the two germline ends.